Included here is one T cell receptor (beta chain) sequence, with context. The data belong to a study of blood T cell repertoires in COVID-19. The wider study: Samples of COVID-19 (acute and convalescent) were obtained from the United States, Italy and Spain. Sources were T cells, B-cell-depleted T cells, or PBMCs; the material itself was cDNA or gDNA.

As handled by the study authors: How many nucleated cells were present was estimated from reference gene primer amplification. Only in-frame clones appear in the TCRdb table, and some are missing; sequencing was by immunoSEQ multiplex PCR. Clonal size and the V and J genes are those of that table, whereas D and trimming came from the DNA. The sample shows about 270,000 clones, less than 90% of them seen only once. Specimen: peripheral blood. The source is a man aged 60-69 years who had recovered from COVID-19.

The CDR3 sequence is CASIPPPRGPWNQPQHF. The CDR3, as DNA: TGTGCCAGCATCCCCCCGCCCAGGGGGCCGTGGAATCAGCCCCAGCATTTT. The chain is built from TRBV21-1 and TRBJ1-5; the D call TRBD1 from the table was never checked on the DNA. TRBV21-1 is designated a pseudogene. CDR3 length: 17 amino acids.